The next 28 T cell receptor beta chains were all read from a single sample in a study of CD8 T cells in Susac syndrome. An amount of RNA that ranged from roughly 0.5 to 1 ug was reverse transcribed with random hexamers. Each CDR3 protein gets one entry after TCRdb re-called the immunoSEQ multiplex PCR reads with MiXCR. Among approximately 190,000 distinct CDR3 sequences listed, about 94% were seen once. The sequencing input was CD4+ T cells from PBMCs. Source of these receptors: a human donor in good health.

Concerning this clonotype itself: One end of the junction varies from germline; a read error may be responsible. The chain recombines TRBV7-7 with TRBJ2-1; 10 nucleotides line up with TRBD1. CDR1 and CDR2 (germline): SSHAT, FNYEAQ (reference sequence). This CDR3 has 12 amino acids. The CDR3 DNA sequence: TGTGCTAGCAGCTCCGGGACAGGGGCTACGTTCTTC. Encoded protein: CASSSGTGATFF.

The genes are TRBV6-6 and TRBJ1-2; 8 bases map to TRBD1. This CDR3 has 14 residues. Germline V lookup: CDR1 MNHNY, CDR2 SVGAGI (reference sequence). V gave up 6 bases and J gave up 8 bases; unmatched junction bases: 11. CDR3: CASSPRETGVGYTF. The CDR3 DNA follows: TGTGCCAGCAGCCCACGAGAGACAGGGGTCGGCTACACCTTC.

V and J are TRBV20-1 and TRBJ2-1; D perhaps matches TRBD2 (7 bases). The V end lost 5 bases, the J end lost 7 bases, and 18 bases lay between the germline ends. CDR3 length: 14 residues. CDR1 DFQATT and CDR2 SNEGSKA come from the germline V gene (reference sequence). As DNA, the CDR3 is TGCAGTGCTTCCGCGGGGGCCCTCGGTAATGAGCAGTTCTTC. It codes for CSASAGALGNEQFF.

The genes are TRBV6-6 and TRBJ2-1; 7 nucleotides match TRBD1. Looked up from germline, CDR1 is MNHNY and CDR2 is SVGAGI (reference sequence). J lost 5 bases, V lost 6 bases, and 7 bases had no gene match. This CDR3 spans 14 amino acids. The CDR3 bases are TGTGCCAGCAGCCACCGGGACAGCCACAATGAGCAGTTCTTC. Translation gives CASSHRDSHNEQFF.

A single count supports this clonotype. CDR3: CASSLVGTASYNEQFF. The CDR3 DNA is TGTGCCAGCAGCTTAGTAGGGACTGCATCTTACAATGAGCAGTTCTTC. The chain recombines TRBV7-2 with TRBJ2-1; tentative D call: TRBD2 (6 bases). Germline CDR1 and CDR2: SGHTA and FQGNSA. Trimming removed 1 base from V and 4 bases from J, with 14 bases in between. The CDR3 runs to 16 residues.

This chain joins TRBV4-1 and TRBJ1-6; 7 bases fit TRBD1. CDR3 size: 15 residues. J lost 6 bases, V lost 0 bases, and 2 bases had no gene match. Germline CDR1 reads MGHRA; CDR2 reads YSYEKL. The CDR3 protein is CASSQEGQLNSPLHF. The CDR3, as DNA: TGCGCCAGCAGCCAAGAGGGACAGCTTAATTCACCCCTCCACTTT.

This rearrangement joins TRBV12-3 or TRBV12-4 to TRBJ1-5; 8 bases are a match to TRBD1. This CDR3 is built from 14 residues. CDR3 in amino acids: CVVTGAYSNQPQHF. The CDR3, as DNA: TGTGTCGTGACAGGGGCCTATAGCAATCAGCCCCAGCATTTT.

The rearrangement links TRBV12-3 or TRBV12-4 to TRBJ2-5; possibly TRBD1 or TRBD2 for D (6 bases each). This CDR3 spans 14 amino acids. V lost 4 bases, J lost 5 bases, and 14 bases lay in between. The CDR3 reads CASSSLGGWETQYF. Here the CDR3 DNA reads TGTGCCAGCAGTTCTCTGGGGGGCTGGGAGACCCAGTACTTC.

The chain joins TRBV12-3 or TRBV12-4 to TRBJ2-5; 12 bases line up with TRBD2. This CDR3 comprises 16 residues. V lost 2 bases, J lost 5 bases, and 6 bases stayed unmatched. Here the CDR3 reads CASSLPLAGGDETQYF. CDR3 coding DNA: TGTGCCAGCAGTTTACCCCTAGCGGGGGGGGACGAGACCCAGTACTTC.

J is TRBJ2-2 and V is TRBV5-1; 9 bases match TRBD1. V shed 4 bases and J 4 bases; nucleotides not matched to a gene: 8. Looked up from germline, CDR1 is SGHRS and CDR2 is YFSETQ. The CDR3 spans 16 residues. CDR3 sequence (DNA): TGCGCCAGCAGCGCACAGGGGGCCCCGAGCACCGGGGAGCTGTTTTTT. Amino acids: CASSAQGAPSTGELFF. The full variable domain, completed using reference TRBV5-1 and TRBJ2-2, is KAGVTQTPRYLIKTRGQQVTLSCSPISGHRSVSWYQQTPGQGLQFLFEYFSETQRNKGNFPGRFSGRQFSNSRSEMNVSTLELGDSALYLCASSAQGAPSTGELFFGEGSRLTVL.

This chain links TRBV27 with TRBJ1-6; D might be TRBD1 (5 bases). V was cut by 5 bases and J by 6 bases, with 11 bases left in between. Germline V gene data show CDR1 as MNHEY and CDR2 as SMNVEV (reference sequence). There are 14 residues in the CDR3. CDR3 sequence: CASSLSRANSPLHF. In DNA, the CDR3 is TGTGCCAGCAGTCTAAGCAGGGCTAATTCACCCCTCCACTTT.

The chain uses TRBV3-1 and TRBJ1-5, with a weak D call TRBD1 (6 bases). CDR3 size: 13 residues. V lost 2 bases and J 5 bases, leaving 7 bases between the germline ends. Looked up from germline, CDR1 is LGHDT and CDR2 is YNNKEL (reference sequence). In DNA, the CDR3 is TGTGCCAGCAGCCAACGGGGGCATCAGCCCCAGCATTTT. It specifies CASSQRGHQPQHF.

The chain couples TRBV4-2 to TRBJ2-6, with 8 bases that match TRBD1. The length of the CDR3 is 18 residues. Losses at the gene ends were 1 base for V and 2 bases for J; bases not matched to a gene: 7. Germline V gene lookup returns CDR1 LGHNA and CDR2 YNFKEQ. The CDR3 is CASSQGNDRGPGANVLTF. Written as DNA, the CDR3 is TGTGCCAGCAGCCAAGGCAACGACAGGGGTCCTGGGGCCAACGTCCTGACTTTC.

This clonotype was recorded once. The CDR3, as DNA: TGCAGTGCCGTACGACAGACCAACTATGGCTACACCTTC. Its protein is CSAVRQTNYGYTF. This chain links TRBV20-1 with TRBJ1-2; possibly TRBD1 for D (5 bases). V lost 6 bases and J lost 2, with 13 bases in between. Germline V gives CDR1 DFQATT, CDR2 SNEGSKA (reference sequence). This CDR3 has 13 amino acids.

The chain employs TRBV19 and TRBJ2-7; TRBD1 aligns across 9 bases. V shed 3 bases, J shed 2 bases, and the junction held 8 bases outside the gene matches. CDR1 and CDR2 from the germline V gene are LNHDA and SQIVND (reference sequence). CDR3 length: 16 residues. The CDR3: CASSIFGTGSAYEQYF. DNA of the CDR3: TGTGCCAGTAGTATTTTCGGGACAGGGTCGGCCTACGAGCAGTACTTC.

The chain couples TRBV10-3 to TRBJ2-3, with D possibly being TRBD1 (6 bases). There are 10 residues in the CDR3. Germline CDR1 is ENHRY and CDR2 is SYGVKD. Trimming left V 8 bases short and J 6 bases short, with 6 bases between. CDR3 sequence reads: CAIGQDTQYF. CDR3 coding DNA: TGTGCCATCGGACAGGATACGCAGTATTTT.

The gene calls are TRBV6-5 and TRBJ1-5; TRBD1 aligns across 8 bases. V lost 6 bases and J lost 5; bases outside the gene matches: 6. The CDR3 contains 14 residues. CDR1 is MNHEY, CDR2 SVGAGI, per germline. The CDR3 nucleotides are TGTGCCAGCAGCCCCAACAGGGGGGATCAGCCCCAGCATTTT. It yields the protein CASSPNRGDQPQHF.

The genes are TRBV5-4 and TRBJ1-5; unclear D gene. CDR3 length equals 12 residues. CDR1 is SGHNT, CDR2 YYREEE, per germline (reference sequence). V lost 0 bases and J lost 4, with 2 bases in between. The CDR3 coding sequence is TGTGCCAGCAGCTTGGATAATCAGCCCCAGCATTTT. This translates into CASSLDNQPQHF.

V is TRBV11-1 and J is TRBJ2-7; tentative D call: TRBD1 (5 bases). The V gene lost 5 bases and the J gene lost 3 bases, with 14 bases spanning the gap. Germline V gene lookup returns CDR1 SGHAT and CDR2 FQDESV (reference sequence). The length of the CDR3 is 14 residues. CDR3 region: CASSKTVQGYEQYF. CDR3 sequence (DNA): TGTGCCAGCAGCAAAACGGTGCAGGGCTACGAGCAGTACTTC.

This clonotype was seen just once. The chain combines TRBV28 with TRBJ2-5; no definite D call. The CDR3 totals 14 residues. CDR1 is MDHEN, CDR2 SYDVKM, per germline. Trimming removed 3 bases from V and 6 bases from J, with 14 bases in between. CDR3 DNA: TGTGCCAGCAGTTTGGTAGGGATAGGGAAGACCCAGTACTTC. As protein: CASSLVGIGKTQYF.

J is TRBJ2-3 and V is TRBV11-1; D remains ambiguous. The CDR3 covers 11 residues. The V end lost 3 bases, the J end lost 5 bases, and 3 bases lay between the germline ends. The germline gives CDR1 SGHAT, CDR2 FQDESV (reference sequence). In DNA, the CDR3 is TGTGCCAGCAGCTTCGTAGATACGCAGTATTTT. Translation: CASSFVDTQYF.

The chain employs TRBV19 and TRBJ2-4; the D is unclear. CDR3 length: 13 residues. With 5 bases removed from V and 0 bases from J, the gap between germline ends came to 5 bases. Germline V gene sequence: CDR1 LNHDA, CDR2 SQIVND (reference sequence). The CDR3 region is CASSGIAKNIQYF. The CDR3 bases are TGTGCCAGTAGTGGTATAGCCAAAAACATTCAGTACTTC. The full variable domain, in which reference TRBV19 and TRBJ2-4 provide the parts outside the CDR3, is DGGITQSPKYLFRKEGQNVTLSCEQNLNHDAMYWYRQDPGQGLRLIYYSQIVNDFQKGDIAEGYSVSREKKESFPLTVTSAQKNPTAFYLCASSGIAKNIQYFGAGTRLSVL.

This chain joins TRBV5-6 and TRBJ1-2; no definite D call. The CDR3 is 15 amino acids. CDR1 SGHDT and CDR2 YYEEEE come from the germline V gene. V lost 0 bases to trimming and J lost 4 bases, with 13 bases between them. The CDR3 nucleotides read TGTGCCAGCAGCTTGGGTCCCTTCCTCATCTATGGCTACACCTTC. Translating gives CASSLGPFLIYGYTF.

This chain uses TRBV12-3 or TRBV12-4 with TRBJ2-4; 12 nucleotides align to TRBD1. The CDR3 sequence is 15 residues long. The V gene end was trimmed by 5 bases and the J gene end by 7 bases; junction bases not matched to a gene: 6. DNA of the CDR3: TGTGCCAGCAGTCCCGGGACAGGGGGCTTGAACATTCAGTACTTC. It translates to CASSPGTGGLNIQYF.

This clonotype has only one observation. The DNA for the CDR3 is TGTGCCAGCAGCTTCCCGACAGGCCAGAACACTGAAGCTTTCTTT. This codes for CASSFPTGQNTEAFF. This chain joins TRBV5-6 and TRBJ1-1, with D possibly being TRBD1 (6 bases). Germline V gene sequence: CDR1 SGHDT, CDR2 YYEEEE. The CDR3 contains 15 residues. With 2 bases removed from V and 1 base from J, the gap between germline ends came to 12 bases.

The chain joins TRBV6-6 to TRBJ1-5, with a possible D match to TRBD1 (6 bases). The CDR3 extends over 16 amino acids. Between the trimmed V and J ends, which lost 2 bases and 1 base, there was a span of 12 bases. Per the germline V gene, CDR1 is MNHNY and CDR2 is SVGAGI (reference sequence). The CDR3 DNA follows: TGTGCCAGCAGTTACCCTGTCGGACAGAGCAATCAGCCCCAGCATTTT. Translation gives CASSYPVGQSNQPQHF.

The V gene is TRBV20-1, the J gene TRBJ2-2, with TRBD1 matching over 7 bases. The germline CDR1 and CDR2 sequences are DFQATT and SNEGSKA (reference sequence). The CDR3 spans 14 residues. V dropped 5 bases and J dropped 5; count of bases not matched to a gene: 8. The DNA for the CDR3 is TGCAGTGCTTCGGTTGAGGGGGCTACCGGGGAGCTGTTTTTT. It codes for CSASVEGATGELFF.

This sequence joins TRBV24-1 and TRBJ1-1; D is possibly TRBD1 (6 bases). The V end was cut by 4 bases, the J end by 11 bases, with 13 bases between. The CDR3 has 12 amino acids. The V gene's germline CDR1 is KGHDR and CDR2 SFDVKD. This chain's CDR3 is CATSEADRPAFF. As DNA, the CDR3 is TGTGCCACCAGTGAGGCCGACAGGCCGGCTTTCTTT.